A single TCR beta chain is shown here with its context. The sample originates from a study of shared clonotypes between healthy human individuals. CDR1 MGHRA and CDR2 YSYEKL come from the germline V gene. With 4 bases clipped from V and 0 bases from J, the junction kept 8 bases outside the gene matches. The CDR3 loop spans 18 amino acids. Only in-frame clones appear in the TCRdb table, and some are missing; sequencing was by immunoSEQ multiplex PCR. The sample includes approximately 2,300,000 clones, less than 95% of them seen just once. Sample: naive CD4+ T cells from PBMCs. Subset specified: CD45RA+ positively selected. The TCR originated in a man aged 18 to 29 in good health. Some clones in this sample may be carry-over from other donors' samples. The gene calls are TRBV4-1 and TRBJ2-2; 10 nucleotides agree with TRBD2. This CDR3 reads CASSLRGLAQANTGELFF. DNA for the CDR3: TGCGCCAGCAGCCTACGGGGACTAGCGCAAGCGAACACCGGGGAGCTGTTTTTT.